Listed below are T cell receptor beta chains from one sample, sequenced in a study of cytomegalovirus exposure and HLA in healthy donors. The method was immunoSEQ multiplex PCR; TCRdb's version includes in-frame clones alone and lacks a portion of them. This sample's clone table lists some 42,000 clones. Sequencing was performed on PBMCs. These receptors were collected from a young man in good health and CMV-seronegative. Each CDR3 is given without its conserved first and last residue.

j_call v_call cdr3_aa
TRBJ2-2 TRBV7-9 ASSFRTGAGTGELF
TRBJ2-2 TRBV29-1 SAKQGNTGELF
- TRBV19 ATQEREFHEQY
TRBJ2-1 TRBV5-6 ASSKTGTGEQF
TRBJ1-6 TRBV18 ASSPRDRMSNSPLH
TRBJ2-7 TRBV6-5 ASSPAGGHYEQY
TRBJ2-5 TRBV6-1 ASSGETSDRHQETQY
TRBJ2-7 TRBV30 AWKSDRGRYEQY
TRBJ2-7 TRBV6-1 ASSESYGPYEQY
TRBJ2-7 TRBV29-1 SVAGQKGSYEQY
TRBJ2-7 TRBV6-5 ASSYGGVGEQY
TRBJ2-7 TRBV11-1 ASSPTEGGAAYEQY
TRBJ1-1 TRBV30 AWSVPTRGSTEAF
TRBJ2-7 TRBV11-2 ASSLIEGDYRNEQY
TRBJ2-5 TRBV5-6 ASSLGARSGGQETQY
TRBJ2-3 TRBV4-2 ASSQSLAGVEDTQY
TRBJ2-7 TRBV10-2 ASSWRLAGASEQY
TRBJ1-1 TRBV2 ASSEWVGRGEAF
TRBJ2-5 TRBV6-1 ASSGGTSGEKTQY
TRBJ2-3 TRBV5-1 ASSLGGNTDTQY
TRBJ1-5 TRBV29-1 SVGSGNQPQH
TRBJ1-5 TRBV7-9 ASSLGGGQPQH
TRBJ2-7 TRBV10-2 ASKVERSSRAEQY
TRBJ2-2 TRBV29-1 SAKGTGDSTGELF
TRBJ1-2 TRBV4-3 ASSQEAGTYGYT
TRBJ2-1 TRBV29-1 SSGQGENEQF
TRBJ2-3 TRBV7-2 ASTQERSTDTQY
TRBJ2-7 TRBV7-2 ASSPTGTSVGTY
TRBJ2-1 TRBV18 ASSPRVLSGNEQF
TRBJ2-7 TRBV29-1 SVEQTSGRLSYEQY
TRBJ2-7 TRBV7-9 ASRGLAGPVQAYEQY
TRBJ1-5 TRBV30 AWSAGGAQGQPQH